This TCR beta chain was identified in a study of cytomegalovirus exposure and HLA in healthy donors. Broader study findings: TCR beta chain V- and J-gene trimming was linked, in a later analysis, to a missense variant in DCLRE1C.

PCR amplification relied on 60 Vbeta primers (plus 13 Jbeta primers). The repertoire was sequenced with immunoSEQ multiplex PCR; TCRdb's copy has only in-frame clones and lacks some. The table includes 140,000 to 150,000 clones, around 77% detected once. Of note for this clone: No antigen is known for it.

Trimming took off 0 bases at V and 1 base at J, with 10 bases between the two ends. The CDR3 has 15 residues. Germline V lookup: CDR1 SGHRS, CDR2 YFSETQ. The chain links TRBV5-1 to TRBJ1-1, with D perhaps TRBD1 (6 bases). Sequenced input: PBMCs. The TCR originated in a woman in her thirties or forties in good health and CMV-seropositive. In DNA, the CDR3 is TGCGCCAGCAGCTTGGCCTTGGGACAGAACACTGAAGCTTTCTTT. The encoded protein is CASSLALGQNTEAFF.